Below are 19 T cell receptor beta chains sequenced from a single sample in a study of blood T cell repertoires in COVID-19. Only in-frame clones appear in the TCRdb table, and some are missing; sequencing was by immunoSEQ multiplex PCR. Of about 55,000 clones listed, about nine tenths are singletons. Specimen: peripheral blood. The receptors come from a man at least 80 years old with acute or convalescent COVID-19.

V is TRBV7-9 and J is TRBJ2-6; D is unclear. There are 15 residues in the CDR3. The V and J ends lost 5 bases and 0 bases respectively, with 8 bases between them. Germline assignment: CDR1 SEHNR and CDR2 FQNEAQ (reference sequence). As DNA, the CDR3 is TGTGCCAGCAGCGCCCAAGCCTCTGGGGCCAACGTCCTGACTTTC. This encodes CASSAQASGANVLTF.

The chain carries TRBV7-2 and TRBJ2-1; 7 positions agree with TRBD1. CDR1 and CDR2 from the germline V gene are SGHTA and FQGNSA. V lost 7 bases and J lost 3; bases outside the gene matches: 9. The CDR3 length is 15 residues. CDR3: CASTPLGQSYNEQFF. DNA of the CDR3: TGTGCCAGCACCCCTCTGGGACAGAGCTACAATGAGCAGTTCTTC.

V and J are TRBV9 and TRBJ2-7; D is possibly TRBD2 (5 bases). V was clipped by 4 bases and J by 2 bases, with 19 bases between them. The CDR3 has 16 amino acids. Looked up from germline, CDR1 is SGDLS and CDR2 is YYNGEE. The CDR3 DNA reads TGTGCCAGCAGCCTCCTTCCGGAGGTAGGTCCCTACGAGCAGTACTTC. Residues: CASSLLPEVGPYEQYF.

The J gene is TRBJ2-1, the V gene TRBV25-1; 8 nucleotides align to TRBD2. The CDR3 contains 16 residues. V was clipped by 3 bases and J by 0 bases; unmatched bases: 4. Per the germline V gene, CDR1 is MGHDK and CDR2 is SYGVNS. CDR3 loop: CASSDSSGLSYNEQFF. The CDR3 coding sequence is TGTGCCAGCAGTGATTCTAGCGGGCTCTCCTACAATGAGCAGTTCTTC.

The chain employs TRBV4-2 and TRBJ2-5; TRBD2 matches at 10 bases. Looked up from germline, CDR1 is LGHNA and CDR2 is YNFKEQ. The trim removed 1 base at V and 1 base at J, leaving 0 bases unmatched. The CDR3 runs 15 residues. The CDR3 DNA sequence: TGTGCCAGCAGCCAAGGGACTAGCGGCCAAGAGACCCAGTACTTC. Protein: CASSQGTSGQETQYF.

This chain joins TRBV24-1 and TRBJ2-1; D remains ambiguous. The germline CDR1 and CDR2 sequences are KGHDR and SFDVKD. This CDR3 has 11 residues. V was pared by 6 bases and J by 6 bases, with 5 bases between. CDR3 sequence: CATSLLNEQFF. CDR3 DNA: TGTGCCACCAGTCTCCTCAATGAGCAGTTCTTC.

The chain uses TRBV5-1 and TRBJ1-5, with D possibly TRBD1 on 5 matching bases. This CDR3 region has 13 residues. Germline CDR1 and CDR2: SGHRS and YFSETQ. Trimming removed 7 bases from V and 3 bases from J, with 11 bases in between. The CDR3 bases are TGCGCCAGCGCCAGGGTTCCCAATCAGCCCCAGCATTTT. It is translated as CASARVPNQPQHF.

The CDR3 protein is CAWSVLGGTGTEAFF. DNA of the CDR3: TGTGCCTGGAGTGTACTAGGGGGTACGGGGACTGAAGCTTTCTTT. The V call is TRBV30, the J call TRBJ1-1, with a tentative D call TRBD1 (6 bases). The CDR3 runs 15 residues. V shed 0 bases and J shed 5 bases, with 16 bases lying between them. Looked up from germline, CDR1 is GTSNPN and CDR2 is SVGIG (reference sequence).

The chain carries TRBV7-6 and TRBJ2-5, with D perhaps TRBD1 (6 bases). The CDR3 consists of 16 residues. Germline CDR1 SGHVS, CDR2 FNYEAQ. V shed 5 bases and J shed 4 bases, with 20 bases lying between them. The CDR3 coding sequence is TGTGCCAGCAGCCAACTACGGACAGACCCGGGAGAGACCCAGTACTTC. Residues: CASSQLRTDPGETQYF.

V gene TRBV28 combines with J gene TRBJ2-1; TRBD2 agrees at 15 bases. The CDR3 is made up of 17 amino acids. Germline loops: CDR1 MDHEN, CDR2 SYDVKM. V lost 8 bases, J lost 2 bases, and 7 bases stayed unmatched. The CDR3 loop is CASSGTSGGSTYNEQFF. The CDR3 nucleotides are TGTGCCAGCTCGGGGACTAGCGGGGGGTCAACCTACAATGAGCAGTTCTTC.

The chain carries TRBV12-3 or TRBV12-4 and TRBJ1-1, with 7 bases fitting TRBD1. V lost 6 bases and J lost 8; bases outside the gene matches: 3. The CDR3 runs to 11 residues. The DNA for the CDR3 is TGTGCCAGCAGCCCGGACAGGGAAGCTTTCTTT. Translation gives CASSPDREAFF.

The CDR3 sequence: CAWSVRAGETQYF. CDR3 DNA: TGTGCCTGGAGTGTACGCGCCGGGGAGACCCAGTACTTC. The genes are TRBV30 and TRBJ2-5; D not certain. This CDR3 has 13 amino acids. The germline V and J ends were trimmed by 0 bases and 5 bases, with 10 bases remaining between them. Germline V lookup: CDR1 GTSNPN, CDR2 SVGIG (reference sequence).

The V gene is TRBV21-1, the J gene TRBJ1-6. TRBV21-1 is flagged as a pseudogene. The CDR3 covers 16 residues. CDR3 nucleotides: TGTGCCAGCAGCAAAGAGGCCAGTACGGGAAATTCACCCCTCCACTTT. It translates to CASSKEASTGNSPLHF.

J is TRBJ2-7 and V is TRBV7-9; 12 nucleotides line up with TRBD1. The CDR3 is made up of 16 amino acids. The V gene end was trimmed by 5 bases and the J gene end by 5 bases; junction bases not matched to a gene: 10. The V gene's germline CDR1 is SEHNR and CDR2 FQNEAQ (reference sequence). The CDR3 reads CASSQGPGQGANEQYF. The CDR3 DNA reads TGTGCCAGCAGCCAGGGACCGGGACAGGGGGCCAACGAGCAGTACTTC.

The V and J genes are TRBV23-1 and TRBJ1-5; D is uncertain. Being an ORF, TRBV23-1 has a function that is uncertain. The CDR3 spans 15 residues. V was cut by 0 bases and J by 1 base, with 7 bases left in between. DNA for the CDR3: TGCGCCAGCAGTCAATCGAGTTCCAGCAATCAGCCCCAGCATTTT. Residues: CASSQSSSSNQPQHF.

This clone was picked up one time. The V and J genes are TRBV6-5 and TRBJ1-5; TRBD1 matches 7 bases. The junction had 5 bases not matched to a gene; V was cut back by 5 bases and J by 4 bases. Looked up from germline, CDR1 is MNHEY and CDR2 is SVGAGI. CDR3 size: 14 residues. The CDR3 coding sequence is TGTGCCAGCAGTACCGGGACAGTTAATCAGCCCCAGCATTTT. Translation: CASSTGTVNQPQHF.

The rearrangement links TRBV5-1 to TRBJ1-2; D possibly corresponds to TRBD1 (6 bases). The CDR3 length is 15 residues. In germline, CDR1 is SGHRS, CDR2 YFSETQ. V lost 1 base and J 4 bases, leaving 14 bases between the germline ends. The CDR3 region has the DNA TGCGCCAGCAGCTTGCAACCAGGGGATGGCTATGGCTACACCTTC. This encodes CASSLQPGDGYGYTF. The full variable domain, rest sourced from reference TRBV5-1 and TRBJ1-2, is KAGVTQTPRYLIKTRGQQVTLSCSPISGHRSVSWYQQTPGQGLQFLFEYFSETQRNKGNFPGRFSGRQFSNSRSEMNVSTLELGDSALYLCASSLQPGDGYGYTFGSGTRLTVV.

This rearrangement joins TRBV4-2 to TRBJ1-2, with TRBD1 matching over 8 bases. V shed 0 bases, J shed 4 bases, and the junction held 10 bases outside the gene matches. Germline values: CDR1 LGHNA, CDR2 YNFKEQ. The CDR3 sequence is 17 residues long. Here the CDR3 reads CASSQDGQGRRIYGYTF. The DNA of the CDR3 is TGTGCCAGCAGCCAAGATGGACAGGGCCGCCGAATCTATGGCTACACCTTC.

The chain is built from TRBV19 and TRBJ2-6, with a possible D match to TRBD1 (5 bases). The CDR3 contains 13 residues. Germline V CDR1 and CDR2: LNHDA, SQIVND (reference sequence). V gave up 9 bases and J gave up 2 bases, with 8 bases separating them. In DNA, the CDR3 is TGTGCCAGGACGACAGCTGGGGCCAACGTCCTGACTTTC. As protein: CARTTAGANVLTF.